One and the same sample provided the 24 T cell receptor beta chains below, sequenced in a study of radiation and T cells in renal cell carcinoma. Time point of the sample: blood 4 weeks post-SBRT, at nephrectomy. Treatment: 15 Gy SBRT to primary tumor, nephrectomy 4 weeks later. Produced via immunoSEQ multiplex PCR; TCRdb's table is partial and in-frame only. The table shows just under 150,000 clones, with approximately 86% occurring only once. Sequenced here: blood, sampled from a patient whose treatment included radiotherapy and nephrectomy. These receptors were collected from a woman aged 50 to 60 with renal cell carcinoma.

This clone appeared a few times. The CDR3 protein is CASSAGQPSPLHF. CDR3 sequence (DNA): TGTGCCAGCAGCGCGGGACAACCTTCACCCCTCCACTTT. The chain joins TRBV7-2 to TRBJ1-6; D may be TRBD1 (6 bases). The CDR3 is 13 amino acids. V lost 5 bases and J lost 9, with 11 bases in between. Germline assignment: CDR1 SGHTA and CDR2 FQGNSA.

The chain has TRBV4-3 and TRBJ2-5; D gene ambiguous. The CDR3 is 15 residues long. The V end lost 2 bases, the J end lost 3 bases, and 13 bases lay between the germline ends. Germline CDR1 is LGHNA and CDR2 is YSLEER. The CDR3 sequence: CASSQRLSPEETQYF. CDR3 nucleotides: TGCGCCAGCAGCCAAAGGCTAAGTCCTGAAGAGACCCAGTACTTC.

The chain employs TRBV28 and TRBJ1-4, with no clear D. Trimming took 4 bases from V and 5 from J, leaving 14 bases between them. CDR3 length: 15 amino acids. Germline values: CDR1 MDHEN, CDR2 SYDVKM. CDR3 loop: CASSSPGETNEKLFF. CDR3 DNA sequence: TGTGCCAGCAGTTCCCCCGGGGAAACGAATGAAAAACTGTTTTTT.

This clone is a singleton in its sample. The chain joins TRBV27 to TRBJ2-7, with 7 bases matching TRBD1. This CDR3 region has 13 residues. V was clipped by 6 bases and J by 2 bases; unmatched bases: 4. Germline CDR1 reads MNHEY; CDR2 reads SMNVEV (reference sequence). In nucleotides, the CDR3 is TGTGCCAGCAGACGGACAGGAGCCTACGAGCAGTACTTC. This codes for CASRRTGAYEQYF.

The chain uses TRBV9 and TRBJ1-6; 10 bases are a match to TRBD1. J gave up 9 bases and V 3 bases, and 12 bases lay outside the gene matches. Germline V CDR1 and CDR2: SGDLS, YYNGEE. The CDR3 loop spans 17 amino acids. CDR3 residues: CASSASGTGDPSSPLHF. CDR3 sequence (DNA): TGTGCCAGCAGCGCCTCCGGGACAGGGGATCCGAGTTCACCCCTCCACTTT.

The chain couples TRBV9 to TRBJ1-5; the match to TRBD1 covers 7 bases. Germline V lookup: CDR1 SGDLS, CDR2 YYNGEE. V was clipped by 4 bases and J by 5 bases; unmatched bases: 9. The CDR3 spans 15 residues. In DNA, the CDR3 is TGTGCCAGCAGCCCCTCGACAGGGTCGGATCAGCCCCAGCATTTT. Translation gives CASSPSTGSDQPQHF.

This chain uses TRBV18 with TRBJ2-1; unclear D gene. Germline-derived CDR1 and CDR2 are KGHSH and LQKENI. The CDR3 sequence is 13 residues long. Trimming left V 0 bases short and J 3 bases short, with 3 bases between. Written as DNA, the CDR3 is TGTGCCAGCTCACCACCGGGCTACAATGAGCAGTTCTTC. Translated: CASSPPGYNEQFF.

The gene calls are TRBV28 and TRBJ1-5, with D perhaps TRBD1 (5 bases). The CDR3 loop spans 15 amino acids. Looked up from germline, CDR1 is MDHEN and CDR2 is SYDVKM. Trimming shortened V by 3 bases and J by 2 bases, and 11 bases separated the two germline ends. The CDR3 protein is CASSFGAMGNQPQHF. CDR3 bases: TGTGCCAGCAGTTTTGGGGCAATGGGCAATCAGCCCCAGCATTTT.

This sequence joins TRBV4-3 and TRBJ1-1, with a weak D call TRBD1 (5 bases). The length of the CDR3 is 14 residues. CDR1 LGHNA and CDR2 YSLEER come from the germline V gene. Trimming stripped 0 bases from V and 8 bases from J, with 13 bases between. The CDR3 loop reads CASSQDRGSYEAFF. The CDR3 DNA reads TGCGCCAGCAGCCAAGATCGGGGGTCTTACGAAGCTTTCTTT.

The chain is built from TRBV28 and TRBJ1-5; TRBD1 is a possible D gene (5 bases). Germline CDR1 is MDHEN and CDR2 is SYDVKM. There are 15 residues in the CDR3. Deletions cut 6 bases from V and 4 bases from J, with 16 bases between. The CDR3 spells CASRGPQRENQPQHF. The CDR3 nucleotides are TGTGCCAGCAGGGGACCCCAGCGGGAGAATCAGCCCCAGCATTTT.

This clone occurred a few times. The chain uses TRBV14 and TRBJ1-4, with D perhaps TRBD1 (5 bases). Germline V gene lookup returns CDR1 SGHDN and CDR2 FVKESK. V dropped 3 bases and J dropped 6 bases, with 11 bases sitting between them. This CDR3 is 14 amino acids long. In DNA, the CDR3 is TGTGCCAGCAGCCACAGGGTTCTCCATGAAAAACTGTTTTTT. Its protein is CASSHRVLHEKLFF.

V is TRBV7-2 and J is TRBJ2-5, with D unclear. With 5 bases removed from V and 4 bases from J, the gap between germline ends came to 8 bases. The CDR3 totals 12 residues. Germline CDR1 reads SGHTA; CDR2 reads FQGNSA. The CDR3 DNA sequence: TGTGCCAGCAGCCCCCTTTTAGAGACCCAGTACTTC. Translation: CASSPLLETQYF.

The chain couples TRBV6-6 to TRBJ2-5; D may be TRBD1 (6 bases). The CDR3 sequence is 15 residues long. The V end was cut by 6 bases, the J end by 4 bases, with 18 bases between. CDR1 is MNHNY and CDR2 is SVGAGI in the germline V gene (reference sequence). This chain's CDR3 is CASSPYDRRVETQYF. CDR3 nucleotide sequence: TGTGCCAGCAGCCCCTACGACAGGCGGGTAGAGACCCAGTACTTC.

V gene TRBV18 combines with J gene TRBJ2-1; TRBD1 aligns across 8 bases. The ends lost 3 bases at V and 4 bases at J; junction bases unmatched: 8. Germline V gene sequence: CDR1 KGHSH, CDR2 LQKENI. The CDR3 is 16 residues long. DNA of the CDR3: TGTGCCAGCTCACCGACAGGGGAGAGGGGGTACAATGAGCAGTTCTTC. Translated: CASSPTGERGYNEQFF.

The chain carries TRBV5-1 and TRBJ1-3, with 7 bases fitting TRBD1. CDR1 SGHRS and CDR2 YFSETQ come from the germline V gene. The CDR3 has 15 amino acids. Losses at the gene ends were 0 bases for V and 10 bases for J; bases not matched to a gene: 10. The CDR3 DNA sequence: TGCGCCAGCAGCTTGGGCCAGCCGGGACAGAAGACCATATATTTT. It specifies CASSLGQPGQKTIYF.

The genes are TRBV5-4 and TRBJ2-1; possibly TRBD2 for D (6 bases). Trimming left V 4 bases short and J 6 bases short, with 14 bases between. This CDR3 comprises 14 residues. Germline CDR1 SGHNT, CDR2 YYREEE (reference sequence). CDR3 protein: CASSPGGGVNEQFF. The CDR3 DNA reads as TGTGCCAGCAGCCCGGGTGGAGGGGTCAATGAGCAGTTCTTC.

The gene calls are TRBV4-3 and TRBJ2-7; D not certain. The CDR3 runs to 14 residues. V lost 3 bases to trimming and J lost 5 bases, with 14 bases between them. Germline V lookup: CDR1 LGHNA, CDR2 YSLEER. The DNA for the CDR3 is TGCGCCAGCAGCCAGACGCATGGGCGTCACGAGCAGTACTTC. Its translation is CASSQTHGRHEQYF.

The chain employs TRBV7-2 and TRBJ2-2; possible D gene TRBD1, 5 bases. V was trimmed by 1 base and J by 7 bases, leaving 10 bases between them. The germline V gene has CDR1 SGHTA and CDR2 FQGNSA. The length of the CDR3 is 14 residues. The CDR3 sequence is CASSLGQFNGELFF. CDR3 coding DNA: TGTGCCAGCAGCTTAGGACAGTTTAACGGGGAGCTGTTTTTT.

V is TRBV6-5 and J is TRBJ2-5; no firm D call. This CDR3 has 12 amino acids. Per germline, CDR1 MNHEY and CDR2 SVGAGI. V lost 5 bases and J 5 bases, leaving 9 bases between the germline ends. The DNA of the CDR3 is TGTGCCAGCAGTAAAGCTTGGGAGACCCAGTACTTC. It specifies CASSKAWETQYF.

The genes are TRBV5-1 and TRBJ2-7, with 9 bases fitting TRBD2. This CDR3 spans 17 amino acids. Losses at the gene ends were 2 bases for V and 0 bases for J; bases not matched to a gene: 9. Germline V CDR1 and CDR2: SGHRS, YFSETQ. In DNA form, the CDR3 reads TGCGCCAGCAGCTTCGTATTAGCGGGGGAGAGCTCCTACGAGCAGTACTTC. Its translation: CASSFVLAGESSYEQYF.

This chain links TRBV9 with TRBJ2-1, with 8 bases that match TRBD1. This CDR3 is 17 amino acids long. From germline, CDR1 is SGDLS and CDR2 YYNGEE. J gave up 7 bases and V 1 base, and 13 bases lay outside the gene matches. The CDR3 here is CASSVSPFGQGKNEQFF. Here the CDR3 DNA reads TGTGCCAGCAGCGTATCACCTTTCGGACAGGGAAAGAATGAGCAGTTCTTC.

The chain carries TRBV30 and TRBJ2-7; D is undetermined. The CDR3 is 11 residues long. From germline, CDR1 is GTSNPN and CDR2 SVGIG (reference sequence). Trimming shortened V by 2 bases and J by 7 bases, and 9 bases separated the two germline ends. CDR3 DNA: TGTGCCTGGAGTCGTCTGGGAGAGCAGTACTTC. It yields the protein CAWSRLGEQYF. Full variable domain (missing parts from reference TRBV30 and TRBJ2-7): SQTIHQWPATLVQPVGSPLSLECTVEGTSNPNLYWYRQAAGRGLQLLFYSVGIGQISSEVPQNLSASRPQDRQFILSSKKLLLSDSGFYLCAWSRLGEQYFGPGTRLTVT.

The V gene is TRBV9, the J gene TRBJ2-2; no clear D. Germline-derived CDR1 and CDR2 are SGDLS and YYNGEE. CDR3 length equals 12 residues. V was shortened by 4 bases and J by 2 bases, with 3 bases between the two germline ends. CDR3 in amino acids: CASSPNTGELFF. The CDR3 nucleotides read TGTGCCAGCAGCCCCAACACCGGGGAGCTGTTTTTT.

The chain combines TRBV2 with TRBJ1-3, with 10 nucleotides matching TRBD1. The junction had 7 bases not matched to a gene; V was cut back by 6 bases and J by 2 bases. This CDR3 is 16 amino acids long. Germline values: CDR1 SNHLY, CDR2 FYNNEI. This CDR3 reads CASSLDRGAPGNTIYF. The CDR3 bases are TGTGCCAGCAGCCTGGACAGGGGGGCGCCTGGAAACACCATATATTTT.